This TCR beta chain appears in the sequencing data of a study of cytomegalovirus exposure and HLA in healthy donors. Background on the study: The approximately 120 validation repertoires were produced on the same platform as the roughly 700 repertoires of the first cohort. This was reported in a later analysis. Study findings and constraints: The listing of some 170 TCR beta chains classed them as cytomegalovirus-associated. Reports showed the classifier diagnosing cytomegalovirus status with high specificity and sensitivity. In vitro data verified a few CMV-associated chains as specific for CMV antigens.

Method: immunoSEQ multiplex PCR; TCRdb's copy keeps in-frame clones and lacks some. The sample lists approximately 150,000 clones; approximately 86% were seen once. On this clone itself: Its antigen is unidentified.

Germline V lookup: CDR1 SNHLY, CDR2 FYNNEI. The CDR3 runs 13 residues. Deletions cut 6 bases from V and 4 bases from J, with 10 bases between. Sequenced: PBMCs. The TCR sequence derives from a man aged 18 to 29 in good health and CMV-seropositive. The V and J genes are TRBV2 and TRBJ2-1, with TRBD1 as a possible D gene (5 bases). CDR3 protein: CASRVDKYNEQFF. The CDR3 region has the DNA TGTGCCAGCAGGGTGGACAAATACAATGAGCAGTTCTTC.